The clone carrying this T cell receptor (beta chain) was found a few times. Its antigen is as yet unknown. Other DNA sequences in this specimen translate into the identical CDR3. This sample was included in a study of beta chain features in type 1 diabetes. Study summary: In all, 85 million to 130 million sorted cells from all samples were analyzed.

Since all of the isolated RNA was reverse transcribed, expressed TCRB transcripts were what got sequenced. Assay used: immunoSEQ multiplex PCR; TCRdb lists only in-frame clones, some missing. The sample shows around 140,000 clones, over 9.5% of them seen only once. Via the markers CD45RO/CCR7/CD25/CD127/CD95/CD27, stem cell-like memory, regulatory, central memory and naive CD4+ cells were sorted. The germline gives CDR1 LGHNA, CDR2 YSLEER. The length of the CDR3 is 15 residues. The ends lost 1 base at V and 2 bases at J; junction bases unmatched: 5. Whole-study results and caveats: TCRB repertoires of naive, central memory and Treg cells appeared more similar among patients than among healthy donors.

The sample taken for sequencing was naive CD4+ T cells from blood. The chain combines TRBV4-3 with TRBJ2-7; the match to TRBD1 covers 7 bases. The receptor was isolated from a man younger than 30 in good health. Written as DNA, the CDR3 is TGCGCCAGCAGCCAAGGACAGGGATCACCCTACGAGCAGTACTTC. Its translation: CASSQGQGSPYEQYF.